These T cell receptor beta chains were read from a single sample in a study of technical replicates of blood from a handful of donors. Assay: immunoSEQ multiplex PCR; the TCRdb copy retains only in-frame clones and omits some. The sample lists some 70,000 clones, around 95% seen once, with roughly 0.24% in the top ten. Sequenced input: T cells isolated from PBMCs. The receptors were gathered from a human donor in good health. CDR3s include the opening cysteine and the closing phenylalanine or tryptophan. A D gene is named only where the DNA matches it firmly. Clone size is stated in some rows and not others, as once, few, many or a class when expanded.

d_gene: TRBD2; abundance: .; v_gene: TRBV6-6; j_gene: TRBJ2-5; CDR3aa: CASSPGTSDETQYF; CDR3nt: TGTGCCAGCAGTCCCGGGACTAGCGACGAGACCCAGTACTTC
d_gene: .; abundance: .; v_gene: TRBV10-3; j_gene: TRBJ1-2; CDR3aa: CAIGQPYGYTF; CDR3nt: TGTGCCATCGGGCAGCCCTATGGCTACACCTTC
d_gene: TRBD1; abundance: .; v_gene: TRBV29-1; j_gene: TRBJ2-6; CDR3aa: CSVEDPRTGAGANVLTF; CDR3nt: TGCAGCGTTGAAGATCCCAGGACAGGGGCTGGGGCCAACGTCCTGACTTTC
d_gene: .; abundance: .; v_gene: TRBV19; j_gene: TRBJ1-5; CDR3aa: CASSMPRVPSNQPQHF; CDR3nt: TGTGCCAGTAGTATGCCCAGGGTCCCTAGCAATCAGCCCCAGCATTTT
d_gene: .; abundance: .; v_gene: TRBV28; j_gene: TRBJ2-1; CDR3aa: CASSFGPGEQFF; CDR3nt: TGTGCCAGCAGTTTCGGGCCGGGAGAGCAGTTCTTC
d_gene: TRBD2; abundance: .; v_gene: TRBV5-1; j_gene: TRBJ2-1; CDR3aa: CASGGTSGSNEQFF; CDR3nt: TGCGCCAGCGGCGGGACTAGCGGGTCCAATGAGCAGTTCTTC
d_gene: TRBD1; abundance: .; v_gene: TRBV6-1; j_gene: TRBJ2-7; CDR3aa: CASSEETGSYEQYF; CDR3nt: TGTGCCAGCAGTGAAGAGACAGGGTCCTACGAGCAGTACTTC
d_gene: TRBD1; abundance: .; v_gene: TRBV13; j_gene: TRBJ1-4; CDR3aa: CASSGAGQVESTNEKLFF; CDR3nt: TGTGCCAGCAGCGGGGCCGGACAGGTGGAATCGACTAATGAAAAACTGTTTTTT
d_gene: TRBD1; abundance: .; v_gene: TRBV2; j_gene: TRBJ2-5; CDR3aa: CATTPDRGETQYF; CDR3nt: TGTGCCACAACTCCTGACAGGGGGGAGACCCAGTACTTC
d_gene: .; abundance: .; v_gene: TRBV5-1; j_gene: TRBJ2-5; CDR3aa: CASSLEYGRTGETQYF; CDR3nt: TGCGCCAGCAGCTTGGAATACGGGAGAACTGGAGAGACCCAGTACTTC
d_gene: TRBD1; abundance: .; v_gene: TRBV7-6; j_gene: TRBJ1-1; CDR3aa: CASSLAGGSAFF; CDR3nt: TGTGCCAGCAGCTTAGCAGGGGGCTCAGCTTTCTTT
d_gene: TRBD1; abundance: .; v_gene: TRBV2; j_gene: TRBJ2-2; CDR3aa: CASSVEGAETGELFF; CDR3nt: TGTGCCAGCAGTGTAGAGGGGGCTGAAACCGGGGAGCTGTTTTTT
d_gene: .; abundance: few; v_gene: TRBV5-1; j_gene: TRBJ1-1; CDR3aa: CASSSRGVEAFF; CDR3nt: TGCGCCAGCAGCTCCCGCGGGGTAGAAGCTTTCTTT
d_gene: TRBD1; abundance: few; v_gene: TRBV5-5; j_gene: TRBJ1-4; CDR3aa: CASSPGTDQVQGNEKLFF; CDR3nt: TGTGCCAGCAGCCCAGGGACAGACCAGGTTCAGGGTAATGAAAAACTGTTTTTT
d_gene: .; abundance: .; v_gene: TRBV9; j_gene: TRBJ2-2; CDR3aa: CASSAMRTGELFF; CDR3nt: TGTGCCAGCAGCGCAATGAGAACCGGGGAGCTGTTTTTT
d_gene: .; abundance: .; v_gene: TRBV5-1; j_gene: TRBJ2-7; CDR3aa: CASSWGDTPYEQYF; CDR3nt: TGCGCCAGCAGCTGGGGGGATACCCCCTACGAGCAGTACTTC
d_gene: TRBD1; abundance: .; v_gene: TRBV11-2; j_gene: TRBJ2-3; CDR3aa: CASSSIRGRTDTQYF; CDR3nt: TGTGCCAGCAGCTCCATCAGGGGGCGTACAGATACGCAGTATTTT
d_gene: .; abundance: .; v_gene: TRBV19; j_gene: TRBJ2-7; CDR3aa: CASSVTVGGEYF; CDR3nt: TGTGCCAGTAGTGTGACAGTTGGAGGGGAGTACTTC
d_gene: .; abundance: .; v_gene: TRBV5-1; j_gene: TRBJ2-5; CDR3aa: CASSEEETQYF; CDR3nt: TGCGCCAGCAGCGAGGAGGAGACCCAGTACTTC
d_gene: TRBD1; abundance: .; v_gene: TRBV9; j_gene: TRBJ2-1; CDR3aa: CASSTRDRVQPESYEQFF; CDR3nt: TGTGCCAGCAGCACCCGGGACAGGGTCCAGCCGGAGAGTTATGAGCAGTTCTTC
d_gene: TRBD1; abundance: once; v_gene: TRBV11-3; j_gene: TRBJ1-2; CDR3aa: CASSEGTGFHYGYTF; CDR3nt: TGTGCCAGCAGCGAGGGGACAGGGTTCCACTATGGCTACACCTTC
d_gene: .; abundance: .; v_gene: TRBV11-3; j_gene: TRBJ1-4; CDR3aa: CASSPKLGATNEKLFF; CDR3nt: TGTGCCAGCAGCCCCAAGTTAGGAGCAACTAATGAAAAACTGTTTTTT
d_gene: .; abundance: .; v_gene: TRBV18; j_gene: TRBJ2-7; CDR3aa: CASSSDYYEQYF; CDR3nt: TGTGCCAGCTCCTCGGACTACTACGAGCAGTACTTC
d_gene: .; abundance: .; v_gene: TRBV21-1; j_gene: TRBJ2-1; CDR3aa: CASTLPSSDRYNEQFF; CDR3nt: TGTGCCAGCACTTTACCATCTAGCGATCGTTATAATGAGCAGTTCTTC
d_gene: .; abundance: .; v_gene: TRBV5-8; j_gene: TRBJ2-7; CDR3aa: CASSSTTGFYEQYF; CDR3nt: TGTGCCAGCAGCTCCACGACAGGTTTCTACGAGCAGTACTTC
d_gene: .; abundance: .; v_gene: TRBV5-1; j_gene: TRBJ1-4; CDR3aa: CASSWGHTTTNEKLFF; CDR3nt: TGCGCCAGCAGCTGGGGACATACCACAACTAATGAAAAACTGTTTTTT
d_gene: TRBD1; abundance: once; v_gene: TRBV6-5; j_gene: TRBJ2-5; CDR3aa: CASSTGTGMETQYF; CDR3nt: TGTGCCAGCAGTACCGGGACAGGGATGGAGACCCAGTACTTC
d_gene: TRBD1; abundance: .; v_gene: TRBV6-1; j_gene: TRBJ2-7; CDR3aa: CASRDGQGYEQYF; CDR3nt: TGTGCCAGCAGAGACGGACAGGGCTACGAGCAGTACTTC
d_gene: .; abundance: .; v_gene: TRBV6-5; j_gene: TRBJ2-5; CDR3aa: CASSSQGLGETQYF; CDR3nt: TGTGCCAGCAGTTCCCAGGGACTTGGGGAGACCCAGTACTTC
d_gene: TRBD1; abundance: .; v_gene: TRBV5-1; j_gene: TRBJ2-2; CDR3aa: CASSLLPRTGSVTGELFF; CDR3nt: TGCGCCAGCAGCTTGCTCCCTCGGACAGGGAGTGTCACCGGGGAGCTGTTTTTT
d_gene: .; abundance: .; v_gene: TRBV2; j_gene: TRBJ1-6; CDR3aa: CASNGGGSASPLHF; CDR3nt: TGTGCCAGCAATGGGGGCGGCTCGGCTTCACCCCTCCACTTT
d_gene: .; abundance: .; v_gene: TRBV27; j_gene: TRBJ1-5; CDR3aa: CASSRSFHQPQHF; CDR3nt: TGTGCCAGCAGTCGGAGTTTTCATCAGCCCCAGCATTTT
d_gene: .; abundance: .; v_gene: TRBV19; j_gene: TRBJ1-1; CDR3aa: CASSPGQMNTEAFF; CDR3nt: TGTGCCAGTAGTCCGGGACAAATGAACACTGAAGCTTTCTTT
d_gene: TRBD1; abundance: once; v_gene: TRBV2; j_gene: TRBJ2-3; CDR3aa: CASSRQGAGGTDTQYF; CDR3nt: TGTGCCAGCAGTCGGCAGGGGGCCGGGGGCACAGATACGCAGTATTTT
d_gene: .; abundance: .; v_gene: TRBV27; j_gene: TRBJ2-2; CDR3aa: CASSSLGELFF; CDR3nt: TGTGCCAGCAGTTCTCTCGGGGAGCTGTTTTTT
d_gene: TRBD1; abundance: .; v_gene: TRBV30; j_gene: TRBJ1-5; CDR3aa: CASAGQGELGFTTSNQPQHF; CDR3nt: TGTGCCTCCGCCGGACAGGGGGAATTGGGATTTACTACTAGCAATCAGCCCCAGCATTTT
d_gene: .; abundance: .; v_gene: TRBV5-8; j_gene: TRBJ2-2; CDR3aa: CASRNGQLGAGELFF; CDR3nt: TGTGCCAGCAGGAACGGACAGTTGGGGGCCGGGGAGCTGTTTTTT
d_gene: TRBD2; abundance: .; v_gene: TRBV7-9; j_gene: TRBJ2-3; CDR3aa: CASSSTGTREGTDTQYF; CDR3nt: TGTGCCAGCAGCTCAACCGGGACTAGAGAGGGCACAGATACGCAGTATTTT
d_gene: .; abundance: .; v_gene: TRBV19; j_gene: TRBJ2-3; CDR3aa: CASSGGKGKQYF; CDR3nt: TGTGCCAGTAGTGGGGGCAAAGGGAAGCAGTATTTT
d_gene: TRBD2; abundance: .; v_gene: TRBV18; j_gene: TRBJ2-1; CDR3aa: CASSPFRSGRVHEQFF; CDR3nt: TGTGCCAGCTCACCCTTTCGAAGCGGGAGGGTACATGAGCAGTTCTTC
d_gene: .; abundance: once; v_gene: TRBV7-6; j_gene: TRBJ1-5; CDR3aa: CASSLLSNQPQHF; CDR3nt: TGTGCCAGCAGCCTACTAAGCAATCAGCCCCAGCATTTT
d_gene: TRBD2; abundance: .; v_gene: TRBV7-9; j_gene: TRBJ2-4; CDR3aa: CAQGAGFDDIQYF; CDR3nt: TGTGCCCAGGGAGCGGGGTTCGATGACATTCAGTACTTC
d_gene: .; abundance: .; v_gene: TRBV4-1; j_gene: TRBJ2-7; CDR3aa: CASSPLYRVDEQYF; CDR3nt: TGCGCCAGCAGCCCCCTGTATCGGGTTGACGAGCAGTACTTC
d_gene: TRBD2; abundance: .; v_gene: TRBV18; j_gene: TRBJ2-1; CDR3aa: CASSPKAGGHGEQFF; CDR3nt: TGTGCCAGCTCACCAAAAGCGGGGGGGCACGGTGAGCAGTTCTTC
d_gene: TRBD1; abundance: once; v_gene: TRBV29-1; j_gene: TRBJ1-2; CDR3aa: CSVDDRASTNYGYTF; CDR3nt: TGCAGCGTTGACGACAGGGCGAGCACTAACTATGGCTACACCTTC